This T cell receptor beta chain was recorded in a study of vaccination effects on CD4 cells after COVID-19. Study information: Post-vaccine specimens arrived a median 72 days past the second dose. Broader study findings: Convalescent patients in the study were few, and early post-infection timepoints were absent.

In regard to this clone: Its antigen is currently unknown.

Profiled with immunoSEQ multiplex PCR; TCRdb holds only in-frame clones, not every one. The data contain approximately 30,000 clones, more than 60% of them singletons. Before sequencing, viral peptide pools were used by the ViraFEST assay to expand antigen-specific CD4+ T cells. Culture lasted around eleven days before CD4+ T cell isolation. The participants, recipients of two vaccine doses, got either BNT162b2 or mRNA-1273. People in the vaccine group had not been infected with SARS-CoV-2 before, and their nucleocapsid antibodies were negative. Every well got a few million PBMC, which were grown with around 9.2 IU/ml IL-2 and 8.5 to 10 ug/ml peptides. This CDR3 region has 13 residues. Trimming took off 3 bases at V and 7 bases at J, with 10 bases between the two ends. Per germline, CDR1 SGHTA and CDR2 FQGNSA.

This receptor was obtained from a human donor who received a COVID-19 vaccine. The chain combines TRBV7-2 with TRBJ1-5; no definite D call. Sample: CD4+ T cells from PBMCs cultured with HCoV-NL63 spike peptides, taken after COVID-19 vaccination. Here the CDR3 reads CASSLNREQPQHF. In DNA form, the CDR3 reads TGTGCCAGCAGCTTGAATCGGGAACAGCCCCAGCATTTT. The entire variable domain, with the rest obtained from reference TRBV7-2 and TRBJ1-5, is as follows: GAGVSQSPSNKVTEKGKDVELRCDPISGHTALYWYRQSLGQGLEFLIYFQGNSAPDKSGLPSDRFSAERTGGSVSTLTIQRTQQEDSAVYLCASSLNREQPQHFGDGTRLSIL.